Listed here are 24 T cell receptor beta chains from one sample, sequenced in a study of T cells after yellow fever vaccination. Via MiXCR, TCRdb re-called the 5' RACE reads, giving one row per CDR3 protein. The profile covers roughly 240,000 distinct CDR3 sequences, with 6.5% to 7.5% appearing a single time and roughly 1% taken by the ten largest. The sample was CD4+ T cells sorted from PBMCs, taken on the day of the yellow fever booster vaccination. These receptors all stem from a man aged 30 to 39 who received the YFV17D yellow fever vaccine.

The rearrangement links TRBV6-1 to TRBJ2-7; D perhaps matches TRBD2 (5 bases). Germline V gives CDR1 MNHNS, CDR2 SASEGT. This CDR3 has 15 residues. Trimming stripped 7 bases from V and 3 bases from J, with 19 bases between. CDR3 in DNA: TGTGCCAGCACCAGAGCCGGGAATACCTTCTACGAGCAGTACTTC. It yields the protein CASTRAGNTFYEQYF.

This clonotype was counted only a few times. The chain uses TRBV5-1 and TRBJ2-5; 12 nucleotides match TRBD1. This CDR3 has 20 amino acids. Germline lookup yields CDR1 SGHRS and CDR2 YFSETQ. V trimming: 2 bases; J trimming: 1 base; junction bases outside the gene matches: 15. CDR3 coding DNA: TGCGCCAGCAGCTTCCAAGTACCCGGGACAGGGGGCGGTAGCCAAGAGACCCAGTACTTC. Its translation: CASSFQVPGTGGGSQETQYF. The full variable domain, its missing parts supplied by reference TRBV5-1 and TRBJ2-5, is KAGVTQTPRYLIKTRGQQVTLSCSPISGHRSVSWYQQTPGQGLQFLFEYFSETQRNKGNFPGRFSGRQFSNSRSEMNVSTLELGDSALYLCASSFQVPGTGGGSQETQYFGPGTRLLVL.

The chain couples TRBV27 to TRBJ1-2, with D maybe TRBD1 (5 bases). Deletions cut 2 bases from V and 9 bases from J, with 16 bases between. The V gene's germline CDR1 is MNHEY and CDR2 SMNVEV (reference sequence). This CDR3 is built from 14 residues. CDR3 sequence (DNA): TGTGCCAGCAGTTTAACTTCCGACAGACTTAGCTACACCTTC. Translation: CASSLTSDRLSYTF.

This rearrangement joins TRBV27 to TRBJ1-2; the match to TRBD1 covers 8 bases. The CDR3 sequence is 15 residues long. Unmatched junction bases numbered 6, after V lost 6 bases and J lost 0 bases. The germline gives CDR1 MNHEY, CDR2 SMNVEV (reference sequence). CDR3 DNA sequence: TGTGCCAGCAGGCCCGGACAGGGAGCTAACTATGGCTACACCTTC. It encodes CASRPGQGANYGYTF.

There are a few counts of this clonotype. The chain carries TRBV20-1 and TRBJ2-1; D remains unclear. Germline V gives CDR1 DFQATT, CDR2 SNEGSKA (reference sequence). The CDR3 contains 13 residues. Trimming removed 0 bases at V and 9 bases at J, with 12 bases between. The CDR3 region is CSARDLGSAEQFF. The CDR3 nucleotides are TGCAGTGCTAGAGATCTTGGAAGCGCTGAGCAGTTCTTC.

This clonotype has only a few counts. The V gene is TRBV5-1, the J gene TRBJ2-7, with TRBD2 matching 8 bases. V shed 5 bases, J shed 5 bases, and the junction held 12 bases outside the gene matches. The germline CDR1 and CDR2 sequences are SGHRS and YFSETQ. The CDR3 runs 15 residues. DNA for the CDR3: TGCGCCAGCAGTTCCCCTGGGACTAGGAGTCACGAGCAGTACTTC. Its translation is CASSSPGTRSHEQYF.

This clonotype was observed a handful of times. The CDR3 loop reads CASSLGGVNNYEQYF. The DNA for the CDR3 is TGTGCCAGCAGTTTAGGGGGGGTTAATAACTACGAGCAGTACTTC. The V call is TRBV28, the J call TRBJ2-7; TRBD2 matches at 7 bases. CDR3 length: 15 residues. The V gene end was trimmed by 2 bases and the J gene end by 3 bases; junction bases not matched to a gene: 7. The V gene's germline CDR1 is MDHEN and CDR2 SYDVKM.

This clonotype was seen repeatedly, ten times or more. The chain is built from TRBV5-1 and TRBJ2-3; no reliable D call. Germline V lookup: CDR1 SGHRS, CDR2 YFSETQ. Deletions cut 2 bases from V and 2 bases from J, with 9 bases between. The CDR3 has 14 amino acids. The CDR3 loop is CASSFPSNTDTQYF. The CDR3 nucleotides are TGCGCCAGCAGCTTTCCGTCAAACACAGATACGCAGTATTTT.

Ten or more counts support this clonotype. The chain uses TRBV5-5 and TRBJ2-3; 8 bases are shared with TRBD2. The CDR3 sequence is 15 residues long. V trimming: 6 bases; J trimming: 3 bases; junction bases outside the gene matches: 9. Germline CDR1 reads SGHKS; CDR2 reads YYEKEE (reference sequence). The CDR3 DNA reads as TGTGCCAGCAAACCCTTCCAGCGGGAGACAGATACGCAGTATTTT. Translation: CASKPFQRETDTQYF.

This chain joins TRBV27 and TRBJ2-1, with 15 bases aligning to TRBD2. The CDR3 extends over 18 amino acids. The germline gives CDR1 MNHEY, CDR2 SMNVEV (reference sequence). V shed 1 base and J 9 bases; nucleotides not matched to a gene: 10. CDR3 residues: CASSLYSWTSGRAVEQFF. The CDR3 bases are TGTGCCAGCAGTTTATACTCCTGGACTAGCGGGAGGGCCGTTGAGCAGTTCTTC.

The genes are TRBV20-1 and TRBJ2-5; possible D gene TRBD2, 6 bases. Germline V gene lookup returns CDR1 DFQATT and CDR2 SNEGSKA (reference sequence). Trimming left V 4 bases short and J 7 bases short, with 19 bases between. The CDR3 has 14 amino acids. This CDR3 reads CSATKARAEGTQYF. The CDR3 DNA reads TGCAGTGCTACGAAAGCCCGGGCGGAGGGGACCCAGTACTTC.

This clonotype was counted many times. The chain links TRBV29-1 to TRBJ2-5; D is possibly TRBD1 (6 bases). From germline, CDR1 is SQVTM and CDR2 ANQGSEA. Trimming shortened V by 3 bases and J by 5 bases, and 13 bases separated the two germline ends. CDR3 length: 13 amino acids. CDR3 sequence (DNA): TGCAGCGTTGAGGGACACCGAGGGGAGACCCAGTACTTC. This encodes CSVEGHRGETQYF.

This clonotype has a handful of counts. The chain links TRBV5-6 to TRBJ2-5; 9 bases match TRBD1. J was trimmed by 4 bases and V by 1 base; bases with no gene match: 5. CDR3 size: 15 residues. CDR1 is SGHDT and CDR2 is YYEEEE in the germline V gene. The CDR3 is CASSLLTGGGETQYF. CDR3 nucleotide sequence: TGTGCCAGCAGCTTGTTGACAGGGGGTGGAGAGACCCAGTACTTC.

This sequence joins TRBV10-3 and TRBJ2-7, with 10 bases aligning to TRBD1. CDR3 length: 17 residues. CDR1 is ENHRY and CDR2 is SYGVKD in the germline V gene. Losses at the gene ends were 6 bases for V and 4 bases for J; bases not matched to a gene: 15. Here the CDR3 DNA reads TGTGCCATCAGAGGAGCAGCGGGACAGGGGCGGGAGTACGAGCAGTACTTC. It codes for CAIRGAAGQGREYEQYF.

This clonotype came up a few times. The CDR3 nucleotides are TGTGCCAGCAGCTTTACCGGGACAGGACGCACAGATACGCAGTATTTT. Translating gives CASSFTGTGRTDTQYF. The chain links TRBV5-6 to TRBJ2-3; the match to TRBD1 covers 8 bases. The CDR3 consists of 16 residues. J was trimmed by 1 base and V by 2 bases; bases with no gene match: 6. In germline, CDR1 is SGHDT, CDR2 YYEEEE. Together with reference TRBV5-6 and TRBJ2-3, the CDR3 gives the full variable domain: DAGVTQSPTHLIKTRGQQVTLRCSPKSGHDTVSWYQQALGQGPQFIFQYYEEEERQRGNFPDRFSGHQFPNYSSELNVNALLLGDSALYLCASSFTGTGRTDTQYFGPGTRLTVL.

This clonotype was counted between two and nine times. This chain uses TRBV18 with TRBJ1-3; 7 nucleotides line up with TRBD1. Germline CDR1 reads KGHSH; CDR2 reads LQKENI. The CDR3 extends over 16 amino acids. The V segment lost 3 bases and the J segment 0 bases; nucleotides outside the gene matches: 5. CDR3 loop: CASSPQGVSSGNTIYF. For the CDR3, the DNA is TGTGCCAGCTCACCCCAGGGGGTGAGCTCTGGAAACACCATATATTTT.

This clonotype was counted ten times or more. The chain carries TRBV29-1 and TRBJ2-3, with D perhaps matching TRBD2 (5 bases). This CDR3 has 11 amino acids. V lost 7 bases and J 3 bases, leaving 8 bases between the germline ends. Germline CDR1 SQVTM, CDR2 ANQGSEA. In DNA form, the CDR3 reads TGCAGCGGTGGGGAGACAGATACGCAGTATTTT. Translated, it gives CSGGETDTQYF.

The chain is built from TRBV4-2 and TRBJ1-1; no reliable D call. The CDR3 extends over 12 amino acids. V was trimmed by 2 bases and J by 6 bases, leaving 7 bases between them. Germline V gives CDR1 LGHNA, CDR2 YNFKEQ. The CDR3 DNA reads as TGTGCCAGCAGCCAAACTAGAGCTGAAGCTTTCTTT. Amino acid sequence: CASSQTRAEAFF.

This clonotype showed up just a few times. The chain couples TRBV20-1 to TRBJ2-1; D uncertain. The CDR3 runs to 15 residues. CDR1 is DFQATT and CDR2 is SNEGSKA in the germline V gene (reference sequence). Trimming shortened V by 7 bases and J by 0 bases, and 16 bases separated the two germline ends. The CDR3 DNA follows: TGCAGTGTTGAGAAGGTGAAGAACTCCTACAATGAGCAGTTCTTC. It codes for CSVEKVKNSYNEQFF.

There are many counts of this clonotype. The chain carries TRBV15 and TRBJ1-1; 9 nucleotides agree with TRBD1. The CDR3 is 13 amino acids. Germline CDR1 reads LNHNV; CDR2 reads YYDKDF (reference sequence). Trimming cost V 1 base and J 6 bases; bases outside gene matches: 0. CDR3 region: CATSRGTGAEAFF. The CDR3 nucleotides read TGTGCCACCAGCAGAGGGACAGGGGCTGAAGCTTTCTTT.

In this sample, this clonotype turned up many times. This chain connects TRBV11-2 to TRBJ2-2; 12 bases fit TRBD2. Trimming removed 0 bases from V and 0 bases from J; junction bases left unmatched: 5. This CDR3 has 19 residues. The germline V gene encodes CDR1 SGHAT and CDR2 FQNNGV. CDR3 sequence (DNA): TGTGCCAGCAGCTTAGAAGGACTAGCGGGGTTTACGAACACCGGGGAGCTGTTTTTT. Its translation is CASSLEGLAGFTNTGELFF.

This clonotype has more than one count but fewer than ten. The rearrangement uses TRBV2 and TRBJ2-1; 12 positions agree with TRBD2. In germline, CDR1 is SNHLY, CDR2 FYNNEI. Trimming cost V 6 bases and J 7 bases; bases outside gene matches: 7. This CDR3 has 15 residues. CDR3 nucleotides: TGTGCCAGCAGAACTCTACTAGCGGGAGGAAATGAGCAGTTCTTC. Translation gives CASRTLLAGGNEQFF.

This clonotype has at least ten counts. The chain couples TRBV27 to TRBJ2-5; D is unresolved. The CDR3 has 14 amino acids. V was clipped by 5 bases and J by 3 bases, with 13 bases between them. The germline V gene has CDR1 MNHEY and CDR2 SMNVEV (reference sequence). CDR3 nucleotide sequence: TGTGCCAGCAGTCCCCGGCTAGGGAAAGAGACCCAGTACTTC. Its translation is CASSPRLGKETQYF.

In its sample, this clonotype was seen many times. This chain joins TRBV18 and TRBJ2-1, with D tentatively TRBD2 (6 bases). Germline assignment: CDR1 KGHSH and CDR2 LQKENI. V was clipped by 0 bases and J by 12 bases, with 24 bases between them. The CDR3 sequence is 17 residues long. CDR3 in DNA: TGTGCCAGCTCACCACCGGGGGGTACAGGAGCGAGGGATCGGCAGTTCTTC. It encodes CASSPPGGTGARDRQFF.